This T cell receptor (beta chain) was sequenced in a study of blood T cell repertoires in COVID-19. Study as a whole: Donors in the United States, Italy and Spain gave samples during acute or convalescent COVID-19. The analysed material was cDNA or gDNA that came from T cells, B-cell-depleted T cells, or PBMCs.

Per the original data handling: Researchers report that nucleated cell counts were estimated from reference gene primer amplification. Data came from immunoSEQ multiplex PCR; TCRdb stores just in-frame clones and leaves some out. The V and J calls and clone size are taken from that table; D and trimming were inferred from the DNA. Altogether about 140,000 clones are present, around 87% being singletons, with the ten largest covering 5.4%. Germline V gives CDR1 DFQATT, CDR2 SNEGSKA (reference sequence). Trimming shortened V by 6 bases and J by 3 bases, and 8 bases separated the two germline ends. The CDR3 has 11 amino acids.

The chain couples TRBV20-1 to TRBJ1-1, with D possibly being TRBD1 (5 bases). The sample consisted of peripheral blood. The receptor was isolated from a human donor in a cohort sampled during active COVID-19. CDR3 coding DNA: TGCAGTGCAGGGGAGGACACTGAAGCTTTCTTT. It yields the protein CSAGEDTEAFF.